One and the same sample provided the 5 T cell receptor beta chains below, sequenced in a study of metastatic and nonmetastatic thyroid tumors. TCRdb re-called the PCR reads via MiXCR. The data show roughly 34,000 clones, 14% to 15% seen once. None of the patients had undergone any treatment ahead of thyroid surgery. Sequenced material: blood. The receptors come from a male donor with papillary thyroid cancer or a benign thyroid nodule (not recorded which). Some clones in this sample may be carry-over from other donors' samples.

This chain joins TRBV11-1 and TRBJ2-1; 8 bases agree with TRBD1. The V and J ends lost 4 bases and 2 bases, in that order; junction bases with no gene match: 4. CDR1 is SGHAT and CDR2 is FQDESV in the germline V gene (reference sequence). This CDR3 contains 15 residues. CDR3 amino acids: CASSSRQGPYNEQFF. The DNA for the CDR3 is TGTGCCAGCAGCTCCCGACAGGGGCCCTACAATGAGCAGTTCTTC. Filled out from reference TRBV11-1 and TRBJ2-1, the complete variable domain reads EAEVAQSPRYKITEKSQAVAFWCDPISGHATLYWYRQILGQGPELLVQFQDESVVDDSQLPKDRFSAERLKGVDSTLKIQPAELGDSAMYLCASSSRQGPYNEQFFGPGTRLTVL.

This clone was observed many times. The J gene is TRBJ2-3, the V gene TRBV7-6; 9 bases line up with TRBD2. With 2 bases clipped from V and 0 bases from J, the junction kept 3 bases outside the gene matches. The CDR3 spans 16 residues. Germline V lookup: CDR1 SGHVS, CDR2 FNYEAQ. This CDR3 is CASSLMLAGSTDTQYF. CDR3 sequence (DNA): TGTGCCAGCAGCTTAATGCTAGCGGGAAGCACAGATACGCAGTATTTT. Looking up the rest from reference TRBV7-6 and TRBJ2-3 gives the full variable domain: GAGVSQSPRYKVTKRGQDVALRCDPISGHVSLYWYRQALGQGPEFLTYFNYEAQQDKSGLPNDRFSAERPEGSISTLTIQRTEQRDSAMYRCASSLMLAGSTDTQYFGPGTRLTVL.

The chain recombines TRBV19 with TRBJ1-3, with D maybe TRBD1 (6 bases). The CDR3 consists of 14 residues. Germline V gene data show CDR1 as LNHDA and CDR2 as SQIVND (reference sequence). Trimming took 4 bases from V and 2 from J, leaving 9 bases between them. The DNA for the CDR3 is TGTGCCAGTAGTACAGGGGTTACTGGAAACACCATATATTTT. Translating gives CASSTGVTGNTIYF.

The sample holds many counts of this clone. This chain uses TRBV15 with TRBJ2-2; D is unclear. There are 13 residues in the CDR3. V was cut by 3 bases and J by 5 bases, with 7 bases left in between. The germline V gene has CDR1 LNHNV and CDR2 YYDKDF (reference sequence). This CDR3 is CATSRSGTGELFF. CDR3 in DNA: TGTGCCACCAGCAGGTCCGGGACCGGGGAGCTGTTTTTT. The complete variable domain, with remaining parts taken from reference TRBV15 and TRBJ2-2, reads DAMVIQNPRYQVTQFGKPVTLSCSQTLNHNVMYWYQQKSSQAPKLLFHYYDKDFNNEADTPDNFQSRRPNTSFCFLDIRSPGLGDTAMYLCATSRSGTGELFFGEGSRLTVL.

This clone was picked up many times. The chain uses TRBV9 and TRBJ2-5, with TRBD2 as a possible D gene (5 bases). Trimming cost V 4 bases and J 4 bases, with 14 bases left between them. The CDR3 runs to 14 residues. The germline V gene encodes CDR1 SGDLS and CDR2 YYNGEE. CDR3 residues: CASSPSQGRETQYF. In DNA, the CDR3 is TGTGCCAGCAGCCCTAGCCAAGGAAGAGAGACCCAGTACTTC. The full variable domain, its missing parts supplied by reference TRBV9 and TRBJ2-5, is DSGVTQTPKHLITATGQRVTLRCSPRSGDLSVYWYQQSLDQGLQFLIQYYNGEERAKGNILERFSAQQFPDLHSELNLSSLELGDSALYFCASSPSQGRETQYFGPGTRLLVL.